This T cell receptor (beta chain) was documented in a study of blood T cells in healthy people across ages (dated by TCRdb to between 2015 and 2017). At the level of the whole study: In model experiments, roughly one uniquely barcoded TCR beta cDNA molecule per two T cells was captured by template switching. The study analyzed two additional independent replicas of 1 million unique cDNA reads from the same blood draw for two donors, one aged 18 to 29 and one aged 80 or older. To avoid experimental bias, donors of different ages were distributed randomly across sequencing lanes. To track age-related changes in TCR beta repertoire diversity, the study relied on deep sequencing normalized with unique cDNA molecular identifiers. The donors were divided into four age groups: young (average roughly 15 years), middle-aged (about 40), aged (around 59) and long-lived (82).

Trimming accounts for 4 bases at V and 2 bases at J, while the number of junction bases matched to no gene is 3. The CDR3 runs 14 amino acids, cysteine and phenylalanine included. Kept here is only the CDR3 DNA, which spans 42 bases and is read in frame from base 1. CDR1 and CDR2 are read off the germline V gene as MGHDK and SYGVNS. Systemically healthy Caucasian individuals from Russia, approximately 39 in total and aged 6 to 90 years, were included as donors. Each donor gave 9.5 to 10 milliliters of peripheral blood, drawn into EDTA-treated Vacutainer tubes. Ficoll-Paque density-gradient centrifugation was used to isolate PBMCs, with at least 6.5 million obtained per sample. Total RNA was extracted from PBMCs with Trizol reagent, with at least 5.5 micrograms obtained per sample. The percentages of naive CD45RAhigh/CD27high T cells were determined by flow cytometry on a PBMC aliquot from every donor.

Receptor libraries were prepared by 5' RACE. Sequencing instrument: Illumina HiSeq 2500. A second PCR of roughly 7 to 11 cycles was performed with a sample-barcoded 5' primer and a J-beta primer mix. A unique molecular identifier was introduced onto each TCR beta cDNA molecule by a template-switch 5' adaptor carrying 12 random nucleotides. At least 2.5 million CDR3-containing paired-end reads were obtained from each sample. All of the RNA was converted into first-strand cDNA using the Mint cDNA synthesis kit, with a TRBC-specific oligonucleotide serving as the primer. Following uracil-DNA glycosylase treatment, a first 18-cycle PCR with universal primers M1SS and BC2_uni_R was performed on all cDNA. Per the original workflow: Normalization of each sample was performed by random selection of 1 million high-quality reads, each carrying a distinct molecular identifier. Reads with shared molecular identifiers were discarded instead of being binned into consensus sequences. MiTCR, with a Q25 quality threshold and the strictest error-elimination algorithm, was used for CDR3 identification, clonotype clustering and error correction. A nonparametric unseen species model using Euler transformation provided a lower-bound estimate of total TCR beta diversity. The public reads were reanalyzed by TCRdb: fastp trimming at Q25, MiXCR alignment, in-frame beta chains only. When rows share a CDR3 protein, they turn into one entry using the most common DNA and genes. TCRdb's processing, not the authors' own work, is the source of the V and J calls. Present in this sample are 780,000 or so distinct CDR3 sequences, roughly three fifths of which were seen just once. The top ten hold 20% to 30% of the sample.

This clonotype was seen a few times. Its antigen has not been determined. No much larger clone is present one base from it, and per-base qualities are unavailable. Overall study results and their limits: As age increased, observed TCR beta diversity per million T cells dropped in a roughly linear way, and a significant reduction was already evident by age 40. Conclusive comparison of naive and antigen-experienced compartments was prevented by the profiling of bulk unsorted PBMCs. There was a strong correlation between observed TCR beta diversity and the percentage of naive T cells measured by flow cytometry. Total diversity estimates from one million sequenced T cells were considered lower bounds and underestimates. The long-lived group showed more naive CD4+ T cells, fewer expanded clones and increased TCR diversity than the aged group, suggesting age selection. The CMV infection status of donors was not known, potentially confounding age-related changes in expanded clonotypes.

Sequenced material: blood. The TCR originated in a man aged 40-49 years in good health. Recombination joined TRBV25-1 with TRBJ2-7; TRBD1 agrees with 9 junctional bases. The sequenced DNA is TGTGCCAGCAGTGCAAGGACAGGGGCCTACGAGCAGTACTTC. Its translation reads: CASSARTGAYEQYF.